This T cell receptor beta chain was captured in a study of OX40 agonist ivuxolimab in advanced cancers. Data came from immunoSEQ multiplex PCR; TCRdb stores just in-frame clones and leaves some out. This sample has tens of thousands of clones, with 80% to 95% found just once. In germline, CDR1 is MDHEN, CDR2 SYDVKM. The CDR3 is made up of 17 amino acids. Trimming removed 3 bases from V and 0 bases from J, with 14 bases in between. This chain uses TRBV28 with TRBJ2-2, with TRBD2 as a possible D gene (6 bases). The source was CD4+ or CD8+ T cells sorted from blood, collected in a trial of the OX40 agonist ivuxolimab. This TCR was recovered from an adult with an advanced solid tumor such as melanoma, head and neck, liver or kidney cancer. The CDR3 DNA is TGTGCCAGCAGTTTTGGGAGGTTTTCCCCGAACACCGGGGAGCTGTTTTTT. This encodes CASSFGRFSPNTGELFF.